The rows below give T cell receptor beta chains drawn from one sample of a study of siplizumab effects on memory and regulatory T cells. Libraries were prepared by immunoSEQ multiplex PCR; TCRdb keeps only in-frame clonotypes and omits some of them. The sample consists of approximately 9,600 clones, about 45% of them appearing once. Which antigens these TCRs recognize remains unknown. The specimen was CFSE-low (dividing) CD4+ T cells sorted from an allogeneic mixed lymphocyte reaction. Every receptor here comes from a human donor in good health; the cells came from an allogeneic mixed lymphocyte reaction. Both conserved end residues are part of each CDR3. D genes are given only for firm matches.

TRBV19	TRBJ2-5	NA	CASRKAQQETQYF
TRBV5-4	TRBJ1-3	NA	CASSGDLGLDTIYF
TRBV7-9	TRBJ2-3	NA	CASSFQGPLSTDTQYF
TRBV6-1	TRBJ2-5	TRBD2	CASRLGGETQYF
TRBV7-3	TRBJ2-1	NA	CASQGANRNEQFF
TRBV5-6	TRBJ2-3	TRBD1	CASSRTGGFTDTQYF
TRBV5-4	TRBJ1-1	TRBD1	CASRPGQGAGTEAFF
TRBV6-6	TRBJ1-1	NA	CAISVQPDTEAFF
TRBV29-1	TRBJ2-5	NA	CSVWLVALGETQYF
TRBV2	TRBJ2-7	NA	CASSFGTPSYEQYF
TRBV9	TRBJ2-2	NA	CASSPSSTGELFF
TRBV27	TRBJ2-3	NA	CASSPRAATDTQYF
TRBV28	TRBJ2-7	NA	CASSLSRAGQYF
TRBV18	TRBJ1-2	NA	CASSPQRDYGYTF
TRBV7-3	TRBJ2-2	NA	CASSSTANTGELFF
TRBV2	TRBJ2-5	NA	CASSEFGTQYF
TRBV5-1	TRBJ1-2	NA	CASSPAGRAIEGYTF
TRBV28	TRBJ1-6	TRBD1	CASLGQGYSPLHF
TRBV7-8	TRBJ2-1	TRBD1	CASSLVGQGAYNEQFF
TRBV28	TRBJ1-1	NA	CASSLGEGNTEAFF
TRBV27	TRBJ2-7	NA	CASSQTSWAAPLKIEQYF
TRBV19	TRBJ1-6	TRBD1	CASSIDRGRSPLHF
TRBV6-5	TRBJ2-1	NA	CASRANYNEQFF
TRBV20-1	TRBJ2-5	NA	CSYSSQETQYF
TRBV9	TRBJ2-6	NA	CASSVPLSGANVLTF
TRBV7-8	TRBJ2-3	NA	CASSLFTADTQYF
TRBV5-1	TRBJ2-5	TRBD2	CASSFGRGGRETQYF
TRBV18	TRBJ1-6	NA	CASSQSKSGVNSPLHF
TRBV2	TRBJ2-4	TRBD1	CASRRQGADIQYF
TRBV25-1	TRBJ2-3	TRBD2	CASSDRREVVTDTQYF
TRBV2	TRBJ2-7	NA	CASRGVSGEQYF
TRBV28	TRBJ1-2	NA	CASSLRQHYGYTF
TRBV28	TRBJ1-2	TRBD1	CASRRGTDYGYTF
TRBV28	TRBJ1-2	NA	CASSSTVYYGYTF
TRBV15	TRBJ1-5	NA	CATSFSRGQPQHF
TRBV2	TRBJ2-1	TRBD2	CASSGLAGANEQFF
TRBV10-3	TRBJ2-3	TRBD2	CAISGGLAGGGPDTQYF
TRBV7-2	TRBJ2-2	NA	CASSLRAYTGELFF
TRBV6-5	TRBJ2-7	NA	CASSTRGVVNYEQYF
TRBV10-2	TRBJ2-1	TRBD2	CASRLAGGGDNEQFF
TRBV11-1	TRBJ2-7	NA	CASSLGFERF
TRBV6-1	TRBJ1-1	NA	CASSEAGTLGATEAFF
TRBV5-3	TRBJ1-1	NA	CASSLQENTEAFF
TRBV18	TRBJ2-3	TRBD1	CASSRDRVITDTQYF
TRBV7-3	TRBJ2-5	TRBD1	CASSLTPTDRGRETQYF
TRBV7-8	TRBJ1-2	TRBD1	CASSLRQGIGGYTF